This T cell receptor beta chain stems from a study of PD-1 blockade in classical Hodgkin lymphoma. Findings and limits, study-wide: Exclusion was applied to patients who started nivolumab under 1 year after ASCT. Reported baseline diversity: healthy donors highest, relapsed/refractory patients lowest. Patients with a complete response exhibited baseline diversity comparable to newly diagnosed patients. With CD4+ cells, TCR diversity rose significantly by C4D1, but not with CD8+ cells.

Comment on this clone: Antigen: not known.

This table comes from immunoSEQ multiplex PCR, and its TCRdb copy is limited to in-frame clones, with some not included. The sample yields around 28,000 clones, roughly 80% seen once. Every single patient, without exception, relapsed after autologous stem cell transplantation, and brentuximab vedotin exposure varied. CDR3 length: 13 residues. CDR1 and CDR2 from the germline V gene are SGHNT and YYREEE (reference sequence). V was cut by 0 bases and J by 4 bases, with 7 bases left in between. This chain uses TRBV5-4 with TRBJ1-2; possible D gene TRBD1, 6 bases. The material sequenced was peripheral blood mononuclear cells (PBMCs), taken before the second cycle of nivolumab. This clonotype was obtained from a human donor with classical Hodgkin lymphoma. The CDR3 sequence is CASSLVQGYGYTF. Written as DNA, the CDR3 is TGTGCCAGCAGCTTGGTACAGGGCTATGGCTACACCTTC.